This TCR beta chain was recovered during a study of CD4+ T cells in melanoma. Generated by immunoSEQ multiplex PCR, the TCRdb table keeps only in-frame clones and is missing some. The top ten hold about 12% of the sample, which has fewer than 55,000 clones, approximately 92% seen once. The CDR3 sequence is 15 residues long. Germline CDR1 and CDR2: KGHSH and LQKENI. V was clipped by 2 bases and J by 5 bases, with 15 bases between them. Points on this clone: Antigen: not known.

Findings and caveats of the study: A reported correlation linked neoantigen-specific CD4+ T cells to CD8+, macrophage and B cell function. Diverse differentiation states were reported for melanoma neoantigen-specific CD4+ T cells.

The TCR was taken from a human donor with melanoma. The specimen sequenced was peripheral blood. This chain joins TRBV18 and TRBJ2-5, with D unclear. CDR3 DNA: TGTGCCAGCTCACCAAATTCGGGCTTAGGCGAGACCCAGTACTTC. It is translated as CASSPNSGLGETQYF.